This record concerns one T cell receptor beta chain sequence. This sample stems from a study of blood T cell repertoires in COVID-19. Study as a whole: PBMCs, B-cell-depleted T cells, or T cells provided the cDNA or gDNA that made up the material.

The participants were between roughly 18 and 90 years old and came from roughly 24 US areas. Cohort placement rested on clinical history that participants reported themselves. Recovery meant two consecutive negative NP/OP PCR tests, professional clearance, or resolved symptoms. Libraries were prepared by immunoSEQ multiplex PCR; TCRdb keeps only in-frame clonotypes and omits some of them. The sample lists approximately 240,000 clones, about 90% occurring once. Germline CDR1 and CDR2: MDHEN and SYDVKM. V shed 6 bases, J shed 6 bases, and the junction held 7 bases outside the gene matches. The length of the CDR3 is 14 residues.

The source is a woman aged 18-29 years who had recovered from COVID-19. This chain uses TRBV28 with TRBJ2-3, with TRBD1 matching over 9 bases. The sequencing input was PBMCs or T cells enriched from blood (not recorded which). The CDR3 coding sequence is TGTGCCAGCAGAACAGGGACAGGGCCCGATACGCAGTATTTT. Amino acids: CASRTGTGPDTQYF.